The 30 T cell receptor beta chains below all came from one sample that was sequenced in a study of T cell changes during pregnancy in multiple sclerosis. Assay: immunoSEQ multiplex PCR; the TCRdb copy retains only in-frame clones and omits some. The sample records over 55,000 clones, about 92% being singletons. Sequencing was performed on CD8+ T cells from peripheral blood mononuclear cells, taken in the third trimester of pregnancy. These receptors were taken from a female donor in good health, enrolled as a control in a pregnancy study.

This chain connects TRBV13 to TRBJ2-7; possible D gene TRBD1, 5 bases. Germline CDR1 PRHDT, CDR2 FYEKMQ (reference sequence). The length of the CDR3 is 12 residues. V was shortened by 5 bases and J by 5 bases, with 10 bases between the two germline ends. CDR3 sequence reads: CASSPAGHEQYF. The CDR3 DNA follows: TGTGCCAGCAGCCCGGCAGGGCACGAGCAGTACTTC.

The chain recombines TRBV7-2 with TRBJ1-5; 9 positions match TRBD1. Germline V gene sequence: CDR1 SGHTA, CDR2 FQGNSA. Trimming took 3 bases from V and 3 from J; bases not matched to a gene: 6. CDR3 size: 16 residues. The CDR3 region has the DNA TGTGCCAGCAGCTTTCTGACAGGGGGGACCAATCAGCCCCAGCATTTT. This gives the protein CASSFLTGGTNQPQHF.

The chain employs TRBV28 and TRBJ1-2; D unresolved. The CDR3 consists of 17 residues. Germline-derived CDR1 and CDR2 are MDHEN and SYDVKM. V lost 1 base, J lost 0 bases, and 15 bases lay in between. The DNA of the CDR3 is TGTGCCAGCAGTTTATTAGGTTCCCCAACAGCTAACTATGGCTACACCTTC. It is translated as CASSLLGSPTANYGYTF.

The V and J genes are TRBV7-2 and TRBJ1-1; D is perhaps TRBD1 (6 bases). Trimming took 4 bases from V and 5 from J, leaving 11 bases between them. This CDR3 region has 13 residues. CDR1 and CDR2 from the germline V gene are SGHTA and FQGNSA. The CDR3 nucleotides read TGTGCCAGCAGCTCCTCGACAGGAACTGAAGCTTTCTTT. It codes for CASSSSTGTEAFF.

The rearrangement links TRBV6-5 to TRBJ2-4, with 10 bases lining up with TRBD1. The junction had 6 bases not matched to a gene; V was cut back by 6 bases and J by 4 bases. This CDR3 region has 15 residues. CDR1 is MNHEY and CDR2 is SVGAGI in the germline V gene. The CDR3 region is CASRGQGGIKNIQYF. The CDR3, as DNA: TGTGCCAGCAGAGGACAGGGGGGTATAAAAAACATTCAGTACTTC.

The CDR3 DNA reads TGTGCCAGCAAAGACAGGGGGCGTGTCACTGAAGCTTTCTTT. Translating gives CASKDRGRVTEAFF. The genes are TRBV6-6 and TRBJ1-1, with TRBD1 matching 10 bases. Looked up from germline, CDR1 is MNHNY and CDR2 is SVGAGI (reference sequence). V lost 7 bases and J lost 4; bases outside the gene matches: 6. This CDR3 region has 14 residues.

The chain has TRBV5-8 and TRBJ2-5; TRBD1 is a possible D gene (5 bases). Germline V gene data show CDR1 as SGHTS and CDR2 as YDEGEE. V lost 9 bases and J 5 bases, leaving 20 bases between the germline ends. The CDR3 has 14 amino acids. The CDR3 loop reads CATTFRPGRETQYF. Written as DNA, the CDR3 is TGTGCCACCACATTCAGGCCAGGGCGTGAGACCCAGTACTTC.

The J gene is TRBJ1-1, the V gene TRBV27; 7 nucleotides agree with TRBD1. V was clipped by 6 bases and J by 7 bases; unmatched bases: 8. Germline CDR1 MNHEY, CDR2 SMNVEV (reference sequence). The CDR3 spans 13 residues. The CDR3 coding sequence is TGTGCCAGCAGGCAGACAGGGTTCATTGAAGCTTTCTTT. Translated: CASRQTGFIEAFF.

Concerning this clone: This specimen includes other DNA sequences encoding the same CDR3. V usage is TRBV30 and J usage is TRBJ1-1; 8 bases agree with TRBD1. CDR1 GTSNPN and CDR2 SVGIG come from the germline V gene (reference sequence). The CDR3 loop spans 13 amino acids. The junction had 4 bases not matched to a gene; V was cut back by 2 bases and J by 5 bases. The CDR3 spells CAWSPDRGTEAFF. In nucleotides, the CDR3 is TGTGCCTGGAGTCCCGACAGGGGAACTGAAGCTTTCTTT.

The V gene is TRBV25-1, the J gene TRBJ2-5; 10 nucleotides match TRBD2. Germline lookup yields CDR1 MGHDK and CDR2 SYGVNS. The CDR3 sequence is 15 residues long. V shed 3 bases, J shed 2 bases, and the junction held 3 bases outside the gene matches. The CDR3 nucleotides read TGTGCCAGCAGTGATGGTAGCGGGGGGCAAGAGACCCAGTACTTC. This codes for CASSDGSGGQETQYF.

This clone was recorded only once. The chain couples TRBV7-2 to TRBJ1-1; 7 nucleotides align to TRBD1. From germline, CDR1 is SGHTA and CDR2 FQGNSA. The CDR3 has 14 residues. With 5 bases clipped from V and 7 bases from J, the junction kept 10 bases outside the gene matches. The CDR3 bases are TGTGCCAGCAGCGCTACAGGGGCCGAGAATGAAGCTTTCTTT. Protein: CASSATGAENEAFF.

V is TRBV7-2 and J is TRBJ2-7, with TRBD1 matching over 9 bases. Germline loops: CDR1 SGHTA, CDR2 FQGNSA. J gave up 2 bases and V 1 base, and 0 bases lay outside the gene matches. CDR3 length equals 14 residues. The CDR3 DNA is TGTGCCAGCAGCTTAGGGACAGGGGCCTACGAGCAGTACTTC. Its translation: CASSLGTGAYEQYF.

This clone was seen a few times. V is TRBV7-3 and J is TRBJ1-1; the D gene is possibly TRBD1 (6 bases). With 5 bases removed from V and 5 bases from J, the gap between germline ends came to 15 bases. Germline-derived CDR1 and CDR2 are SGHTA and FQGTGA. The CDR3 loop spans 14 amino acids. The chain's CDR3 is CASSPLTGRTEAFF. The CDR3 coding sequence is TGTGCCAGCAGCCCACTAACAGGGCGGACTGAAGCTTTCTTT. The whole variable domain, remainder taken from reference TRBV7-3 and TRBJ1-1, is GAGVSQTPSNKVTEKGKYVELRCDPISGHTALYWYRQSLGQGPEFLIYFQGTGAADDSGLPNDRFFAVRPEGSVSTLKIQRTERGDSAVYLCASSPLTGRTEAFFGQGTRLTVV.

This chain uses TRBV18 with TRBJ2-5; 7 bases are a match to TRBD1. CDR3 length: 14 residues. Trimming at V came to 5 bases and at J to 5 bases, leaving 8 bases not matched to a gene. CDR1 is KGHSH and CDR2 is LQKENI in the germline V gene. The chain's CDR3 is CASSETGFRETQYF. CDR3 DNA: TGTGCCAGCTCAGAGACAGGGTTTCGGGAGACCCAGTACTTC.

In its sample, this clone was seen a few times. The chain joins TRBV7-9 to TRBJ1-6; a weak D match, TRBD1 (6 bases). V was trimmed by 4 bases and J by 9 bases, leaving 13 bases between them. The germline CDR1 and CDR2 sequences are SEHNR and FQNEAQ (reference sequence). The CDR3 covers 14 residues. The CDR3 reads CASSSTGGSSPLHF. In DNA form, the CDR3 reads TGTGCCAGCAGCTCGACAGGCGGCAGTTCACCCCTCCACTTT. Complete variable domain (other parts from reference TRBV7-9 and TRBJ1-6): DTGVSQNPRHKITKRGQNVTFRCDPISEHNRLYWYRQTLGQGPEFLTYFQNEAQLEKSRLLSDRFSAERPKGSFSTLEIQRTEQGDSAMYLCASSSTGGSSPLHFGNGTRLTVT.

This clone was observed once. The rearrangement links TRBV13 to TRBJ2-7; 10 bases agree with TRBD1. The ends lost 6 bases at V and 3 bases at J; junction bases unmatched: 5. The CDR3 has 14 amino acids. Germline assignment: CDR1 PRHDT and CDR2 FYEKMQ (reference sequence). The CDR3 is CASSERDRGYEQYF. The CDR3, as DNA: TGTGCCAGCAGTGAGAGGGACAGGGGCTACGAGCAGTACTTC.

CDR3 nucleotide sequence: TGTGCCAGCAGCTTGGGGGCGAACCTCAATCAGCCCCAGCATTTT. Translation: CASSLGANLNQPQHF. This chain uses TRBV5-6 with TRBJ1-5, with no clear D. The V end was cut by 0 bases, the J end by 3 bases, with 10 bases between. In germline, CDR1 is SGHDT, CDR2 YYEEEE. The CDR3 has 15 residues.

J is TRBJ1-1 and V is TRBV7-2; weak D call: TRBD1 (5 bases). The CDR3 is 15 amino acids. Trimming took 0 bases from V and 0 from J, leaving 8 bases between them. CDR1 SGHTA and CDR2 FQGNSA come from the germline V gene. The CDR3: CASSLAAGLNTEAFF. Written as DNA, the CDR3 is TGTGCCAGCAGCTTAGCTGCAGGGCTGAACACTGAAGCTTTCTTT.

V usage is TRBV4-3 and J usage is TRBJ2-1, with 7 bases that match TRBD2. Germline V gene data show CDR1 as LGHNA and CDR2 as YSLEER. The V segment lost 0 bases and the J segment 2 bases; nucleotides outside the gene matches: 4. The CDR3 loop spans 16 amino acids. CDR3 nucleotides: TGCGCCAGCAGCCAAGATGGGGCGGGGGCCTACAATGAGCAGTTCTTC. The encoded protein is CASSQDGAGAYNEQFF.

This chain connects TRBV2 to TRBJ2-1; D is perhaps TRBD1 (6 bases). The CDR3 length is 17 residues. The V and J ends lost 2 bases and 0 bases respectively, with 14 bases between them. Germline CDR1 reads SNHLY; CDR2 reads FYNNEI. CDR3 in amino acids: CASSERGRGYSYNEQFF. The DNA of the CDR3 is TGTGCCAGCAGTGAAAGGGGCAGGGGCTACTCCTACAATGAGCAGTTCTTC.

The rearrangement links TRBV27 to TRBJ2-7, with D maybe TRBD1 (5 bases). The CDR3 extends over 11 amino acids. From germline, CDR1 is MNHEY and CDR2 SMNVEV (reference sequence). Trimming removed 3 bases at V and 6 bases at J, with 6 bases between. CDR3 loop: CASSFQGEQYF. Here the CDR3 DNA reads TGTGCCAGCAGTTTTCAGGGCGAGCAGTACTTC.

This clone is a singleton in its sample. The chain recombines TRBV5-6 with TRBJ2-7; no clear D. CDR1 is SGHDT and CDR2 is YYEEEE in the germline V gene. Trimming shortened V by 3 bases and J by 4 bases, and 8 bases separated the two germline ends. The CDR3 totals 12 residues. The CDR3: CASSSEDYEQYF. CDR3 coding DNA: TGTGCCAGCAGCTCCGAGGATTACGAGCAGTACTTC.

Written as DNA, the CDR3 is TGTGCCTGGAGTATGGGAGTGGTCCGCACAGATACGCAGTATTTT. This translates into CAWSMGVVRTDTQYF. The chain combines TRBV30 with TRBJ2-3; the D gene is possibly TRBD2 (5 bases). V was trimmed by 2 bases and J by 1 base, leaving 13 bases between them. The CDR3 is 15 residues long. CDR1 is GTSNPN and CDR2 is SVGIG in the germline V gene (reference sequence).

In the case of this clone: A read error may produce the germline difference seen at one junction end. The chain recombines TRBV27 with TRBJ2-7; 7 nucleotides align to TRBD1. Germline V CDR1 and CDR2: MNHEY, SMNVEV (reference sequence). The CDR3 loop spans 15 amino acids. The CDR3: CASSLSPTGVSEQYF. CDR3 nucleotide sequence: TGTGCCAGCAGTCTATCCCCTACAGGGGTGTCTGAGCAGTACTTC.

The J gene is TRBJ1-2, the V gene TRBV4-2; no definite D call. The V gene's germline CDR1 is LGHNA and CDR2 YNFKEQ. This CDR3 has 20 amino acids. Trimming left V 3 bases short and J 2 bases short, with 28 bases between. The CDR3 loop reads CASSHPPVEGPRRGNYGYTF. In DNA, the CDR3 is TGTGCCAGCAGCCACCCCCCTGTAGAAGGTCCCCGCCGAGGAAACTATGGCTACACCTTC.

V usage is TRBV11-1 and J usage is TRBJ2-5; TRBD2 matches 15 bases. Germline trimming cut 8 bases from V and 5 bases from J; bases unmatched to any gene: 6. Germline values: CDR1 SGHAT, CDR2 FQDESV (reference sequence). CDR3 size: 15 residues. For the CDR3, the DNA is TGTGCCAGCTCTCGGACTAGCGGGGGGGCGGAGACCCAGTACTTC. This encodes CASSRTSGGAETQYF.

This chain joins TRBV5-6 and TRBJ2-4; 9 positions agree with TRBD1. The CDR3 length is 17 residues. From germline, CDR1 is SGHDT and CDR2 YYEEEE. The junction had 8 bases not matched to a gene; V was cut back by 4 bases and J by 0 bases. The CDR3 is CASSGGQGVSAKNIQYF. CDR3 in DNA: TGTGCCAGCAGCGGGGGACAGGGAGTCTCAGCCAAAAACATTCAGTACTTC.

This sequence joins TRBV5-4 and TRBJ2-2; 9 bases agree with TRBD2. The ends lost 3 bases at V and 6 bases at J; junction bases unmatched: 3. Per germline, CDR1 SGHNT and CDR2 YYREEE (reference sequence). CDR3 length: 14 amino acids. In DNA form, the CDR3 reads TGTGCCAGCAGCTCACTAGCGGGTGCCGGGGAGCTGTTTTTT. Its protein product is CASSSLAGAGELFF.

The chain uses TRBV30 and TRBJ2-7, with 7 bases fitting TRBD1. V shed 4 bases and J 7 bases; nucleotides not matched to a gene: 10. CDR1 GTSNPN and CDR2 SVGIG come from the germline V gene (reference sequence). CDR3 length: 13 amino acids. The CDR3 coding sequence is TGTGCCTGGACCGAGACAGGGTCGGGAGAGCAGTACTTC. It translates to CAWTETGSGEQYF.

CDR3 sequence reads: CASSEVPGNQPQHF. The CDR3 DNA is TGTGCCAGCAGTGAAGTACCAGGCAATCAGCCCCAGCATTTT. The chain links TRBV2 to TRBJ1-5, with no clear D. The CDR3 spans 14 residues. Trimming shortened V by 1 base and J by 2 bases, and 6 bases separated the two germline ends. The germline CDR1 and CDR2 sequences are SNHLY and FYNNEI.